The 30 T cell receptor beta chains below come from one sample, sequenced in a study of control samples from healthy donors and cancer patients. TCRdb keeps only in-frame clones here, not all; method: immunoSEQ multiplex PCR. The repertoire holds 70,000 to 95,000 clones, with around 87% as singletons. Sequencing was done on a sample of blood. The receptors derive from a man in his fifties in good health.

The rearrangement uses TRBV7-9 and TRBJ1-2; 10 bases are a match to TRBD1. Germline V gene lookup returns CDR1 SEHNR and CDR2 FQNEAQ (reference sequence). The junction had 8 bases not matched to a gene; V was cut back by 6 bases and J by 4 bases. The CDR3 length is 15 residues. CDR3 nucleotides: TGTGCCAGCAGAAATCGACAGGGGGCGGGCTATGGCTACACCTTC. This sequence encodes CASRNRQGAGYGYTF.

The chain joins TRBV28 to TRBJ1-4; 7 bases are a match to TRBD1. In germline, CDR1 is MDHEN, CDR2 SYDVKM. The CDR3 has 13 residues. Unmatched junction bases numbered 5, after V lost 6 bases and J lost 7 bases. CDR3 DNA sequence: TGTGCCAGCAGAGACAGGGCAGGTGAAAAACTGTTTTTT. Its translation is CASRDRAGEKLFF. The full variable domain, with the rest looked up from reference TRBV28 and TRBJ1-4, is DVKVTQSSRYLVKRTGEKVFLECVQDMDHENMFWYRQDPGLGLRLIYFSYDVKMKEKGDIPEGYSVSREKKERFSLILESASTNQTSMYLCASRDRAGEKLFFGSGTQLSVL.

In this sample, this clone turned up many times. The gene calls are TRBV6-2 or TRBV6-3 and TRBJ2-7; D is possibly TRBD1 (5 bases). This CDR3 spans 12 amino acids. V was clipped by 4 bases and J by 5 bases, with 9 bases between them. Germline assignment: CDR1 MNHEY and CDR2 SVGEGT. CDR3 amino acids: CASSSRVHEQYF. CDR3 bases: TGTGCCAGCAGTTCCAGGGTCCACGAGCAGTACTTC.

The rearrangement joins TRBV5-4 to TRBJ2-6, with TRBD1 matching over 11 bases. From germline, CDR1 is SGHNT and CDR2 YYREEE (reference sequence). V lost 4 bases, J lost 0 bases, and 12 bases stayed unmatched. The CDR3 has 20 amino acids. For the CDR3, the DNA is TGTGCCAGCAGCGCACCGCCGGGACAGGGGGACAGCTCTGGGGCCAACGTCCTGACTTTC. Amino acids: CASSAPPGQGDSSGANVLTF. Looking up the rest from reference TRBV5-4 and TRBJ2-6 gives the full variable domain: ETGVTQSPTHLIKTRGQQVTLRCSSQSGHNTVSWYQQALGQGPQFIFQYYREEENGRGNFPPRFSGLQFPNYSSELNVNALELDDSALYLCASSAPPGQGDSSGANVLTFGAGSRLTVL.

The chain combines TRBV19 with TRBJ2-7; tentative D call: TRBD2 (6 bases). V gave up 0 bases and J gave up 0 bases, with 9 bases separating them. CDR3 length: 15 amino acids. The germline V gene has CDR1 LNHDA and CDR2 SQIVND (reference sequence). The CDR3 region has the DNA TGTGCCAGTAGTATAGAGGCTAGCGTCTCCTACGAGCAGTACTTC. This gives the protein CASSIEASVSYEQYF.

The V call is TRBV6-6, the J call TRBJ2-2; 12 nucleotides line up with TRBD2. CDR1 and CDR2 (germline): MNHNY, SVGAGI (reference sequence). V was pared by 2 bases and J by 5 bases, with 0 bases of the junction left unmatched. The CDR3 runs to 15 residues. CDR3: CASSYLAGGTGELFF. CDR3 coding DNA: TGTGCCAGCAGTTACCTAGCGGGGGGGACCGGGGAGCTGTTTTTT.

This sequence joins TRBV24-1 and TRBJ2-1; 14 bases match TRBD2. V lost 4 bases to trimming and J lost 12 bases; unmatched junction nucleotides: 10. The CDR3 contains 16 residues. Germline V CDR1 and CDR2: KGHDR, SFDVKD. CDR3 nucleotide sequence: TGTGCCACCAGTGACTCTGGACTAGCGGGAGGATTAAGGCAGTTCTTC. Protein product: CATSDSGLAGGLRQFF.

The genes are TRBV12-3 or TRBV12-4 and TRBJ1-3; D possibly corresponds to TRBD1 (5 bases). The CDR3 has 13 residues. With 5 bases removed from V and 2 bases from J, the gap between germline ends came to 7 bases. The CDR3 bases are TGTGCCAGCAGTCCAGGGCCTGGAAACACCATATATTTT. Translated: CASSPGPGNTIYF.

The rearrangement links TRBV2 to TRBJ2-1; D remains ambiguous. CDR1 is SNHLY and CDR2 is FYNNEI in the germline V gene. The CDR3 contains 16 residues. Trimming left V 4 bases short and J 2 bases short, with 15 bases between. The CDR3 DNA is TGTGCCAGCAGTGCCTCGTCGGGTATTGCCTACAATGAGCAGTTCTTC. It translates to CASSASSGIAYNEQFF.

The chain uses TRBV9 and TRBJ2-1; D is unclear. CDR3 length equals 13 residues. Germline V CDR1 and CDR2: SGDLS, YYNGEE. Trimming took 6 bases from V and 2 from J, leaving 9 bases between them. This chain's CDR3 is CASNGGTYNEQFF. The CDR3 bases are TGTGCCAGCAATGGCGGAACCTACAATGAGCAGTTCTTC.

The CDR3 nucleotides read TGCGCCAGCAACGTCGGGACAGGGATTAACTATGGCTACACCTTC. It yields the protein CASNVGTGINYGYTF. The chain has TRBV5-1 and TRBJ1-2; the match to TRBD1 covers 9 bases. This CDR3 is 15 amino acids long. The V segment lost 6 bases and the J segment 1 base; nucleotides outside the gene matches: 7. Looked up from germline, CDR1 is SGHRS and CDR2 is YFSETQ.

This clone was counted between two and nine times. As DNA, the CDR3 is TGTGCCAGCAGTGACATGGGTTATAGCAATCAGCCCCAGCATTTT. Translating gives CASSDMGYSNQPQHF. J is TRBJ1-5 and V is TRBV6-1; D is unclear. V gave up 3 bases and J gave up 0 bases, with 9 bases separating them. Germline V gene sequence: CDR1 MNHNS, CDR2 SASEGT. This CDR3 is 15 amino acids long.

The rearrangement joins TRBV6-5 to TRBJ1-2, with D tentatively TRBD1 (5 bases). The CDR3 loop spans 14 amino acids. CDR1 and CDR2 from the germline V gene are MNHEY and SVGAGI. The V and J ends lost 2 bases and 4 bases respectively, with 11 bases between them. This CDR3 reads CASSYKRQGYGYTF. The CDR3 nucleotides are TGTGCCAGCAGTTACAAACGGCAGGGCTATGGCTACACCTTC.

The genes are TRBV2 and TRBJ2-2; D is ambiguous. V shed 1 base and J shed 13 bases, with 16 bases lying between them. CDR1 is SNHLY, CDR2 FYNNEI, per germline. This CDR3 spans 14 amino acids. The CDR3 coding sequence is TGTGCCAGCAGTGAAGAGACGGTGAGGCGAACGCTGTTTTTT. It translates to CASSEETVRRTLFF.

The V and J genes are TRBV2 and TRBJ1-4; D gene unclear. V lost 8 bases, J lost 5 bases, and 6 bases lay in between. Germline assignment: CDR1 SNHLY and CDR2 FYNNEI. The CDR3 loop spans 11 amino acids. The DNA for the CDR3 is TGTGCCAGCGGTCTGAATGAAAAACTGTTTTTT. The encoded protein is CASGLNEKLFF. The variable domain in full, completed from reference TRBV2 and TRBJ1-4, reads EPEVTQTPSHQVTQMGQEVILRCVPISNHLYFYWYRQILGQKVEFLVSFYNNEISEKSEIFDDQFSVERPDGSNFTLKIRSTKLEDSAMYFCASGLNEKLFFGSGTQLSVL.

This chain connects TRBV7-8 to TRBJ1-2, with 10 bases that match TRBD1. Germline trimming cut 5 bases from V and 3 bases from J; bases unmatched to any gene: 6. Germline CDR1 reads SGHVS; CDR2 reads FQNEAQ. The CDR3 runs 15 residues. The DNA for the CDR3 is TGTGCCAGCAGCCCACGGACAGGGGGAGACTATGGCTACACCTTC. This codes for CASSPRTGGDYGYTF.

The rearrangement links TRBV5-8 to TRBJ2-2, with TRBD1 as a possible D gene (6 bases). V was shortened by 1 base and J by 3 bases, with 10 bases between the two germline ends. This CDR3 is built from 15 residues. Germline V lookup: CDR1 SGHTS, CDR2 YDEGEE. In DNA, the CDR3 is TGTGCCAGCAGCTTGTACGGGACATACACCGGGGAGCTGTTTTTT. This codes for CASSLYGTYTGELFF.

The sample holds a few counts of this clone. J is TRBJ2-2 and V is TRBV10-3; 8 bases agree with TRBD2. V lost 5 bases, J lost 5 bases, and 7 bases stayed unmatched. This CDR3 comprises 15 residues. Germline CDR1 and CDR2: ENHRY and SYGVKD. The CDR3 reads CAISPGLGRTGELFF. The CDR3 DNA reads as TGTGCCATCAGTCCGGGACTAGGGAGGACCGGGGAGCTGTTTTTT.

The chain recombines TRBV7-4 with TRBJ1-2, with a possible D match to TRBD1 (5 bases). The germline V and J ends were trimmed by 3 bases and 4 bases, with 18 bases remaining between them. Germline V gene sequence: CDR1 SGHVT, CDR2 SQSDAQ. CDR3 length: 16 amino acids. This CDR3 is CASSFRPWGFTYGYTF. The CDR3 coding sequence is TGTGCCAGCAGCTTCAGACCATGGGGGTTTACCTATGGCTACACCTTC.

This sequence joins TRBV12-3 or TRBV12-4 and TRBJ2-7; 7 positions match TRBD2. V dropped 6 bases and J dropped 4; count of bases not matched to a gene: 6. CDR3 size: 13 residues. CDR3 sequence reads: CASRNSGSYEQYF. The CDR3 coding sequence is TGTGCCAGCAGAAATAGCGGGTCTTACGAGCAGTACTTC.

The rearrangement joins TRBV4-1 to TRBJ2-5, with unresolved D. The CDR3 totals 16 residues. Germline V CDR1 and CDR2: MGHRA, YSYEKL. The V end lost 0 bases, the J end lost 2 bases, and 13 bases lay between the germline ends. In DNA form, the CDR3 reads TGCGCCAGCAGCCAAGACACTTGGTCACAGCAAGAGACCCAGTACTTC. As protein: CASSQDTWSQQETQYF.

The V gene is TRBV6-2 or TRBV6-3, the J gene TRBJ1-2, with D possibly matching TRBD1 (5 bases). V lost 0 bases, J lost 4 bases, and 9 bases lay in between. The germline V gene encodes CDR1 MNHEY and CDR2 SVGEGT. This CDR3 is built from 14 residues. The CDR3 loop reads CASSYSQGRYGYTF. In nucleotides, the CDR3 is TGTGCCAGCAGTTACTCCCAGGGTCGCTATGGCTACACCTTC.

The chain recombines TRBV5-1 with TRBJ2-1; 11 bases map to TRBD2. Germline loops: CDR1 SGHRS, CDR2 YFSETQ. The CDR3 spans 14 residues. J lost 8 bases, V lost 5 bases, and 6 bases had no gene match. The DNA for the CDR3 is TGCGCCAGCAGACTAGCGGGAGCCTGGGATGAGCAGTTCTTC. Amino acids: CASRLAGAWDEQFF.

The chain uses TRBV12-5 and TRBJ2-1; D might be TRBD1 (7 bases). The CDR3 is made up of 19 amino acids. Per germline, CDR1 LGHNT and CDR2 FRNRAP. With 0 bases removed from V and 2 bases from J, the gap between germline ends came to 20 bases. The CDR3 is CASGLVLEGQRGPYNEQFF. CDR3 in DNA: TGTGCTAGTGGTTTGGTACTGGAGGGACAGAGAGGGCCCTACAATGAGCAGTTCTTC.

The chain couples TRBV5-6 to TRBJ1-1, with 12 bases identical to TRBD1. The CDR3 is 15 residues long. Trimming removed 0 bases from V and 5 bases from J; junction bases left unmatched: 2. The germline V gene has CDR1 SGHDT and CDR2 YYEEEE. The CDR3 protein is CASSLGDRGPTEAFF. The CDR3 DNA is TGTGCCAGCAGCTTGGGGGACAGGGGGCCAACTGAAGCTTTCTTT.

Written as DNA, the CDR3 is TGTGCCACCGAAGGACTAGCGGGAGGAAAGCAGTTCTTC. Encoded protein: CATEGLAGGKQFF. The chain couples TRBV10-3 to TRBJ2-1, with 14 bases that match TRBD2. This CDR3 spans 13 amino acids. The V and J ends lost 10 bases and 11 bases, in that order; junction bases with no gene match: 7. From germline, CDR1 is ENHRY and CDR2 SYGVKD.

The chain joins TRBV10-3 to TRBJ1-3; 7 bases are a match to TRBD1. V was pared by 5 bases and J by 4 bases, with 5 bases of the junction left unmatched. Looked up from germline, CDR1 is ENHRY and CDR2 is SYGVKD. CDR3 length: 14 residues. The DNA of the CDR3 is TGTGCCATCAGTAACAGGGGAGAAGGAAACACCATATATTTT. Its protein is CAISNRGEGNTIYF.

The CDR3 DNA follows: TGTGCCACCAGTGGAGGGGGTGACCCTTACGAGCAGTACTTC. It encodes CATSGGGDPYEQYF. V and J are TRBV24-1 and TRBJ2-7; maybe TRBD1 (6 bases). Germline values: CDR1 KGHDR, CDR2 SFDVKD. The CDR3 sequence is 14 residues long. Trimming took 5 bases from V and 4 from J, leaving 14 bases between them.

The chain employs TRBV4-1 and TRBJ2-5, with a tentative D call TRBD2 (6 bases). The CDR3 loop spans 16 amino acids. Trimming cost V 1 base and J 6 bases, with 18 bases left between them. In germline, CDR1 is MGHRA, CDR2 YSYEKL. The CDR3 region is CASSQAEGGPRQTQYF. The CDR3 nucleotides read TGCGCCAGCAGCCAAGCCGAGGGAGGCCCGCGTCAGACCCAGTACTTC.

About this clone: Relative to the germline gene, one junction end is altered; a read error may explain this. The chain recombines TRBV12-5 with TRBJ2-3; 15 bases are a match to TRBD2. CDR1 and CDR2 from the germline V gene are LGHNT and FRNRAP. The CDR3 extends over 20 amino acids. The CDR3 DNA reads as TGTGCTAGTGGATTGGGACTAGCGGGAGGACCCGAATCTAGCACAGATACGCAGTATTTT. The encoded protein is CASGLGLAGGPESSTDTQYF. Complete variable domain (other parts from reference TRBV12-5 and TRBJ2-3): DARVTQTPRHKVTEMGQEVTMRCQPILGHNTVFWYRQTMMQGLELLAYFRNRAPLDDSGMPKDRFSAEMPDATLATLKIQPSEPRDSAVYFCASGLGLAGGPESSTDTQYFGPGTRLTVL.